This T cell receptor (beta chain) was captured in a study of T cell responses to AZD1222 COVID-19 vaccine. Here immunoSEQ multiplex PCR was the method, and the copy in TCRdb shows in-frame clones only, minus some. The sample lists 130,000 to 150,000 clones; just over 90% were seen once. Material: peripheral blood, obtained on day 0 of AZD1222 vaccination. This clonotype was sampled from an adult in good health.

The CDR3 DNA is TGTGCCAGCGCCCGGCCAGGAAGTCCAGGCTATGGCTACACCTTC. This sequence encodes CASARPGSPGYGYTF. This chain uses TRBV3-1 (or the pseudogene TRBV3-2) with TRBJ1-2, with no clear D. V was cut by 8 bases and J by 4 bases, with 20 bases left in between. Germline V gives CDR1 LGHDT, CDR2 YNNKEL (reference sequence). The length of the CDR3 is 15 residues.